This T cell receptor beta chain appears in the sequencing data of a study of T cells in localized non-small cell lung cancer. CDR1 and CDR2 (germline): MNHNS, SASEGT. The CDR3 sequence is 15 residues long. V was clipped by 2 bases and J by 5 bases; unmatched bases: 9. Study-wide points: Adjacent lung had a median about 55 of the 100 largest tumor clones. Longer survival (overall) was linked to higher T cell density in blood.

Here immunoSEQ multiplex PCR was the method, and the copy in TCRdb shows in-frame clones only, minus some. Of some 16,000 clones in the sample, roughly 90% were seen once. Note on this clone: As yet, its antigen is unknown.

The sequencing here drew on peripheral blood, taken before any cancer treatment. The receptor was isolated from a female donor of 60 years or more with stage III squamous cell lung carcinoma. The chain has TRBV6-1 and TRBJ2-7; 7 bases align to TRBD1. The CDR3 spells CASSERQGDVHEQYF. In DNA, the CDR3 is TGTGCCAGCAGTGAACGGCAGGGGGATGTCCACGAGCAGTACTTC.